One and the same sample provided the 9 T cell receptor beta chains below, sequenced in a study of blood T cell repertoires in COVID-19. The assay was immunoSEQ multiplex PCR, and TCRdb's table has in-frame clones only and misses some. The data show over 200,000 clones, with approximately 88% seen just once and approximately 3.5% held by the top ten. Source material: PBMCs or T cells enriched from blood (not recorded which). These receptor sequences come from a woman aged 25 to 45 who had been exposed to COVID-19.

The J gene is TRBJ2-1, the V gene TRBV12-3 or TRBV12-4; 7 bases are shared with TRBD2. This CDR3 has 11 residues. Trimming at V came to 7 bases and at J to 14 bases, leaving 8 bases not matched to a gene. In DNA form, the CDR3 reads TGTGCCAGCACACCGGGGGGACGGGAGTTCTTC. Translation gives CASTPGGREFF.

The V gene is TRBV29-1, the J gene TRBJ1-2, with 7 bases lining up with TRBD1. J gave up 7 bases and V 6 bases, and 8 bases lay outside the gene matches. This CDR3 region has 12 residues. Germline lookup yields CDR1 SQVTM and CDR2 ANQGSEA. The chain's CDR3 is CSVERGRGGYTF. CDR3 bases: TGCAGCGTGGAAAGGGGGCGCGGTGGCTACACCTTC.

The rearrangement joins TRBV19 to TRBJ1-2; TRBD1 matches at 10 bases. This CDR3 region has 16 residues. Germline V lookup: CDR1 LNHDA, CDR2 SQIVND (reference sequence). V was clipped by 0 bases and J by 8 bases; unmatched bases: 9. The CDR3 DNA is TGTGCCAGTAGTATAGATGGGGGACAGGGGACATCGGGCTACACCTTC. Its protein is CASSIDGGQGTSGYTF.

This clone was seen just once. The chain has TRBV2 and TRBJ2-7; D gene uncertain. V lost 8 bases and J lost 1, with 15 bases in between. The length of the CDR3 is 14 residues. Germline loops: CDR1 SNHLY, CDR2 FYNNEI. CDR3 protein: CASLGGLRSYEQYF. DNA for the CDR3: TGTGCCAGCCTCGGCGGCCTACGATCCTACGAGCAGTACTTC.

CDR3 residues: CASSLQGAQGTGELFF. CDR3 bases: TGTGCCAGCAGCTTACAGGGGGCGCAGGGCACCGGGGAGCTGTTTTTT. This rearrangement joins TRBV7-9 to TRBJ2-2; 8 bases map to TRBD1. J was trimmed by 4 bases and V by 2 bases; bases with no gene match: 6. Germline V gives CDR1 SEHNR, CDR2 FQNEAQ (reference sequence). The CDR3 loop spans 16 amino acids.

This rearrangement joins TRBV5-6 to TRBJ1-1; 9 bases match TRBD1. CDR3 size: 17 residues. Per the germline V gene, CDR1 is SGHDT and CDR2 is YYEEEE. J gave up 5 bases and V 4 bases, and 15 bases lay outside the gene matches. The CDR3 DNA is TGTGCCAGCAGCGTCATACAGGGGGCTTGGGTTGGGACTGAAGCTTTCTTT. This translates into CASSVIQGAWVGTEAFF.

This clone appeared a few times. The V and J genes are TRBV6-5 and TRBJ1-5, with D perhaps matching TRBD1 (6 bases). Trimming stripped 5 bases from V and 3 bases from J, with 8 bases between. Germline lookup yields CDR1 MNHEY and CDR2 SVGAGI. This CDR3 spans 13 amino acids. Here the CDR3 reads CASSTGNNQPQHF. The CDR3 DNA reads TGTGCCAGCAGTACAGGGAACAATCAGCCCCAGCATTTT.

The chain uses TRBV5-5 and TRBJ1-2; TRBD1 agrees at 7 bases. The CDR3 contains 18 residues. Germline V gene lookup returns CDR1 SGHKS and CDR2 YYEKEE (reference sequence). V lost 0 bases to trimming and J lost 8 bases; unmatched junction nucleotides: 19. The CDR3 coding sequence is TGTGCCAGCAGCTTGGCGAATACTAAACAGGGGACCCTTCTCGGCTACACCTTC. Encoded protein: CASSLANTKQGTLLGYTF.

This chain links TRBV7-9 with TRBJ1-4; TRBD1 aligns across 7 bases. V lost 5 bases, J lost 5 bases, and 5 bases stayed unmatched. Germline V gene data show CDR1 as SEHNR and CDR2 as FQNEAQ (reference sequence). This CDR3 comprises 14 residues. Here the CDR3 DNA reads TGTGCCAGCAGCGTAGGACAGGCAAATGAAAAACTGTTTTTT. Amino acid sequence: CASSVGQANEKLFF.